The rows below give T cell receptor beta chains drawn from one sample of a study of CXCR3-negative and CXCR3-positive naive CD8 T cells. TCRdb reanalyzed the 5' RACE reads and collapses them to one entry per CDR3 protein, without DNA. The sample table sets out some 130,000 distinct CDR3 sequences. The material sequenced was naive CXCR3- CD8+ T cells from blood. The receptors here all came from a human donor in good health. Some clones in this sample may be carry-over from other donors' samples. CDR3s include the opening cysteine and the closing phenylalanine or tryptophan. The order of the fields is CDR3 protein, J gene, V gene.

cdr3_aa: CASSLSSGEAFF
j_call: TRBJ1-1
v_call: TRBV4-1

cdr3_aa: CASSLSYAGTRELFF
j_call: TRBJ2-2
v_call: TRBV3-1

cdr3_aa: CASSPFRLRSGRIRGAVF
j_call: TRBJ2-2
v_call: TRBV23-1

cdr3_aa: CASSDGAYEQYF
j_call: TRBJ2-7
v_call: TRBV6-1

cdr3_aa: CASSFGGRRTPSAHF
j_call: TRBJ2-7
v_call: TRBV28

cdr3_aa: CASSPLARVTDTQYF
j_call: TRBJ2-3
v_call: TRBV2

cdr3_aa: CASSERPGSNEQFF
j_call: TRBJ2-1
v_call: TRBV2

cdr3_aa: CSVEDLSGEQYF
j_call: TRBJ2-7
v_call: TRBV29-1

cdr3_aa: CASSLVGGPYEQYF
j_call: TRBJ2-7
v_call: TRBV9

cdr3_aa: CASSHRQSYNEQFF
j_call: TRBJ2-1
v_call: TRBV3-1

cdr3_aa: CSARKVTSGRANEQFF
j_call: TRBJ2-1
v_call: TRBV20-1

cdr3_aa: CASSLKNSQGAFF
j_call: TRBJ1-1
v_call: TRBV12-3/TRBV12-4

cdr3_aa: CASSVRTQGARTGELFF
j_call: TRBJ2-2
v_call: TRBV28

cdr3_aa: CASSVSGTQTHEQYF
j_call: TRBJ2-7
v_call: TRBV9

cdr3_aa: CASSPPHSTGELFF
j_call: TRBJ2-2
v_call: TRBV25-1

cdr3_aa: CASSSKQGGQETQYF
j_call: TRBJ2-5
v_call: TRBV2

cdr3_aa: CASSSGGASGIQETQYF
j_call: TRBJ2-5
v_call: TRBV28

cdr3_aa: CASSSPDRAGTYNEQFF
j_call: TRBJ2-1
v_call: TRBV9

cdr3_aa: CASSLFEAEQYF
j_call: TRBJ2-7
v_call: TRBV7-6

cdr3_aa: CASQAGTTGNTIYF
j_call: TRBJ1-3
v_call: TRBV7-2

cdr3_aa: CASSYSTWGRTDTQYF
j_call: TRBJ2-3
v_call: TRBV6-6

cdr3_aa: CASSPWGTYIYNEQFF
j_call: TRBJ2-1
v_call: TRBV5-8

cdr3_aa: CASSPYGTFLLF
j_call: TRBJ2-1
v_call: TRBV5-1

cdr3_aa: CASSLEGRRGDGELFF
j_call: TRBJ2-2
v_call: TRBV7-3

cdr3_aa: CASSPTPTLAGGPNEQFF
j_call: TRBJ2-1
v_call: TRBV7-6

cdr3_aa: CASSFLRSSTEAFF
j_call: TRBJ1-1
v_call: TRBV7-8

cdr3_aa: CASSLVGGIETQYF
j_call: TRBJ2-5
v_call: TRBV28

cdr3_aa: CASTADTPPANEQFF
j_call: TRBJ2-1
v_call: TRBV5-4

cdr3_aa: CASSPGQGTEAFF
j_call: TRBJ1-1
v_call: TRBV27

cdr3_aa: CASSLDRKNTEAFF
j_call: TRBJ1-1
v_call: TRBV11-2

cdr3_aa: CASSPIQGLGVETQYF
j_call: TRBJ2-5
v_call: TRBV12-3/TRBV12-4

cdr3_aa: CASSQELAGGPKDTQYF
j_call: TRBJ2-3
v_call: TRBV4-3

cdr3_aa: CASSQDAASYEQYF
j_call: TRBJ2-7
v_call: TRBV4-1

cdr3_aa: CASSMGTSSYNEQFF
j_call: TRBJ2-1
v_call: TRBV19

cdr3_aa: CASSWGLAGDNEQFF
j_call: TRBJ2-1
v_call: TRBV5-1

cdr3_aa: CASSPRQGMGTGELFF
j_call: TRBJ2-2
v_call: TRBV7-8

cdr3_aa: CASTETLGGPLYEQYF
j_call: TRBJ2-7
v_call: TRBV28

cdr3_aa: CARIPTAASSYEQYF
j_call: TRBJ2-7
v_call: TRBV23-1

cdr3_aa: CSASQSSYNEQFF
j_call: TRBJ2-1
v_call: TRBV20-1

cdr3_aa: CASSDNLAGGQEGVDTQYF
j_call: TRBJ2-3
v_call: TRBV9

cdr3_aa: CASALTGSEQFF
j_call: TRBJ2-1
v_call: TRBV27